The sequence of this T cell receptor beta chain was determined in a study of vaccination and CD4 T cells after COVID-19. Sample treatment: approximately nine-day PBMC culture with coronavirus spike peptide pools or control peptides (ViraFEST assay). Sequencing of the DNA from cultured CD4+ T cells was carried out with the Oncomine TCR Beta short-read assay. MiXCR was run by TCRdb on the PCR reads, yielding one entry per CDR3 protein. The repertoire holds some 15,000 distinct CDR3 sequences, with less than 75% as singletons. CDR3 size: 16 residues. From germline, CDR1 is LNHDA and CDR2 SQIVND (reference sequence). With 7 bases removed from V and 4 bases from J, the gap between germline ends came to 20 bases. In regard to this clonotype: Its antigen is undetermined.

This chain connects TRBV19 to TRBJ1-5; no clear D. This receptor was obtained from a human donor who had recovered from COVID-19. Sequencing was carried out using CD4+ T cells from blood, cultured in vitro. The CDR3 DNA sequence: TGTGCCAGTACCCAGAGAAGCGATCTCTATAATCAGCCCCAGCATTTT. It yields the protein CASTQRSDLYNQPQHF.